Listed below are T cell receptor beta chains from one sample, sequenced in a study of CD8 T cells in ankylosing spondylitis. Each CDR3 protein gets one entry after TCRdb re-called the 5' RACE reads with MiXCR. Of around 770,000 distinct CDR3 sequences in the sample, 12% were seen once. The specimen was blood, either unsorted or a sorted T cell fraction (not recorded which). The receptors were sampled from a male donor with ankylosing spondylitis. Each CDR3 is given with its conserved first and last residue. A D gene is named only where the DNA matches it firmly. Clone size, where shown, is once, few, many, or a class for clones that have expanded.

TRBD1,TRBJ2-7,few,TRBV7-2,CASSLRGQGFPSYEQYF,TGTGCCAGCAGCCTCCGGGGACAGGGGTTTCCGTCCTACGAGCAGTACTTC
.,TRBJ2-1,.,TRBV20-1,CSAKQGAGYNEQFF,TGCAGTGCAAAACAGGGCGCAGGGTACAATGAGCAGTTCTTC
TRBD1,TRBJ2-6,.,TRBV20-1,CSAAGQGVGANVLTF,TGCAGTGCTGCCGGCCAGGGGGTTGGGGCCAACGTCCTGACTTTC
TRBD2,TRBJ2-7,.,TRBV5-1,CASSFASGRPSYEQYF,TGCGCCAGCAGTTTTGCTAGCGGACGTCCATCCTACGAGCAGTACTTC
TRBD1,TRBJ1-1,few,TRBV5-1,CASRGQTGSTEAFF,TGCGCCAGCAGGGGCCAGACAGGGTCCACTGAAGCTTTCTTT
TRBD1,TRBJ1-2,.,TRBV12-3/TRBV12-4,CASRDRAMTGYTF,TGTGCCAGCAGGGACAGGGCAATGACTGGCTACACCTTC
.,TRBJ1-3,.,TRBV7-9,CASSPRGDNSGNTIYF,TGTGCCAGCAGCCCCCGGGGGGACAACTCTGGAAACACCATATATTTT
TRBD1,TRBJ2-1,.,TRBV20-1,CSAAGTGTGKNEQFF,TGCAGTGCCGCAGGGACCGGGACAGGGAAGAATGAGCAGTTCTTC
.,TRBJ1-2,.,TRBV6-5,CASSFLGTPGYTF,TGTGCCAGCAGTTTCCTCGGGACACCGGGCTACACCTTC
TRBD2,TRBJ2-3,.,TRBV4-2,CASSQDKAGGLAGDTQYF,TGTGCCAGCAGCCAAGACAAGGCGGGGGGACTAGCAGGAGATACGCAGTATTTT
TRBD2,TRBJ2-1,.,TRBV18,CASSPPRRGIGYNEQFF,TGTGCCAGCTCACCTCCTCGGCGGGGGATTGGGTACAATGAGCAGTTCTTC
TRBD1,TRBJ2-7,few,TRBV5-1,CASSPPGQGWNEQYF,TGCGCCAGCAGCCCGCCGGGACAGGGGTGGAACGAGCAGTACTTC
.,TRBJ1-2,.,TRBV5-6,CASGSGELGYTF,TGTGCCAGCGGCTCCGGGGAGCTCGGCTACACCTTC
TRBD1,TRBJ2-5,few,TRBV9,CASSPHGQGRAETQYF,TGTGCCAGCAGCCCCCATGGACAGGGGAGGGCAGAGACCCAGTACTTC
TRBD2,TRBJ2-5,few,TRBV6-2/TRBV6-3,CASRPWRGGQETQYF,TGTGCCAGCAGACCGTGGCGGGGGGGACAAGAGACCCAGTACTTC
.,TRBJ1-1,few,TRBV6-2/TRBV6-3,CASSYGGRRAFF,TGTGCCAGCAGTTACGGGGGCAGGCGGGCTTTCTTT
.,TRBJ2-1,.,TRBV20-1,CSARGDYNEQFF,TGCAGTGCTAGAGGGGATTACAATGAGCAGTTCTTC
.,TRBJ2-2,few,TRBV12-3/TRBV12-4,CASTPLLYGELFF,TGTGCCAGCACCCCGTTGCTTTACGGGGAGCTGTTTTTT
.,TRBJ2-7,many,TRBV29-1,CSVVGPGILNEQYF,TGCAGCGTTGTGGGGCCAGGAATACTCAACGAGCAGTACTTC
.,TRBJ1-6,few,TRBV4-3,CASSQEVRNSPLHF,TGCGCCAGCAGCCAAGAAGTGAGGAATTCACCCCTCCACTTT
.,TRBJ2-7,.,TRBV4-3,CASSQVLPGPYEQYF,TGCGCCAGCAGCCAAGTTTTGCCAGGGCCCTACGAGCAGTACTTC
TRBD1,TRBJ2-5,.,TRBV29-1,CSVRGTGKETQYF,TGCAGCGTCCGGGGGACAGGGAAAGAGACCCAGTACTTC